A single sample is the source of the 23 T cell receptor beta chains below, sequenced in a study of technical replicates of blood from several donors. The protocol was immunoSEQ multiplex PCR, while the TCRdb copy is restricted to in-frame clones and leaves out a portion. This table holds under 90,000 clones, roughly 94% found once. Sample: T cells isolated from PBMCs. The receptor set was obtained from a human donor in good health.

The chain is built from TRBV30 and TRBJ1-2; 8 bases fit TRBD1. From germline, CDR1 is GTSNPN and CDR2 SVGIG (reference sequence). The V segment lost 3 bases and the J segment 7 bases; nucleotides outside the gene matches: 13. The CDR3 sequence is 15 residues long. The CDR3 nucleotides are TGTGCCTGGAGGGGGGGACAGGTACTATGGAGTGGCTACACCTTC. Translating it yields CAWRGGQVLWSGYTF.

The chain combines TRBV9 with TRBJ2-7; 10 bases agree with TRBD2. Trimming at V came to 3 bases and at J to 7 bases, leaving 7 bases not matched to a gene. Germline CDR1 SGDLS, CDR2 YYNGEE. CDR3 length: 14 amino acids. The CDR3 is CASSAQREGGEQYF. The CDR3, as DNA: TGTGCCAGCAGCGCCCAGCGGGAGGGGGGGGAGCAGTACTTC.

This sequence joins TRBV5-1 and TRBJ2-5; 8 bases are a match to TRBD2. Germline CDR1 is SGHRS and CDR2 is YFSETQ. With V trimmed by 4 bases and J by 4 bases, 12 bases remained unmatched. CDR3 size: 16 residues. The chain's CDR3 is CASSLRPSLAGETQYF. The CDR3 DNA follows: TGCGCCAGCAGCCTAAGACCGTCTCTAGCGGGAGAGACCCAGTACTTC.

The chain combines TRBV5-3 with TRBJ1-4; the D is unclear. TRBV5-3 counts as an open reading frame of uncertain function. V was clipped by 4 bases and J by 13 bases, with 11 bases between them. CDR3 length: 11 residues. The CDR3, as DNA: TGTGCCAGAAGCGCGAGCCGAGTACTGTTTTTT. Its protein product is CARSASRVLFF.

J is TRBJ1-2 and V is TRBV9, with D possibly being TRBD1 (6 bases). The V end lost 5 bases, the J end lost 8 bases, and 16 bases lay between the germline ends. This CDR3 has 13 residues. Germline CDR1 reads SGDLS; CDR2 reads YYNGEE. The chain's CDR3 is CASRGQGMRGYTF. CDR3 nucleotides: TGTGCCAGCAGGGGCCAGGGGATGAGGGGCTACACCTTC.

This chain connects TRBV12-5 to TRBJ2-3, with 7 bases fitting TRBD1. CDR1 LGHNT and CDR2 FRNRAP come from the germline V gene. After removal of 0 bases from V and 2 bases from J, the junction contained 8 bases not matched to a gene. The CDR3 covers 17 residues. The CDR3, as DNA: TGTGCTAGTGGTTTGGTAAAGACAGGGTCCTACACAGATACGCAGTATTTT. Amino acids: CASGLVKTGSYTDTQYF.

The rearrangement joins TRBV9 to TRBJ2-1; TRBD2 aligns across 8 bases. The V segment lost 0 bases and the J segment 7 bases; nucleotides outside the gene matches: 9. Germline CDR1 is SGDLS and CDR2 is YYNGEE. This CDR3 contains 16 residues. The CDR3 region has the DNA TGTGCCAGCAGCGTAGTGACGGGGGGGTTTGTTAATGAGCAGTTCTTC. It specifies CASSVVTGGFVNEQFF.

V is TRBV4-2 and J is TRBJ2-1; TRBD2 might be the D (7 bases). CDR1 and CDR2 (germline): LGHNA, YNFKEQ. The CDR3 length is 15 residues. The ends were cut back, 0 bases at V and 7 bases at J, with 13 bases in the middle. CDR3 sequence reads: CASSQEDGGLNEQFF. In nucleotides, the CDR3 is TGTGCCAGCAGCCAAGAGGACGGGGGGCTGAATGAGCAGTTCTTC.

The chain carries TRBV6-5 and TRBJ1-5; 7 nucleotides match TRBD1. CDR1 and CDR2 (germline): MNHEY, SVGAGI. The CDR3 loop spans 15 amino acids. Trimming cost V 6 bases and J 2 bases; bases outside gene matches: 7. The CDR3 reads CASRLTGFGNQPQHF. For the CDR3, the DNA is TGTGCCAGCAGGCTGACAGGGTTCGGCAATCAGCCCCAGCATTTT.

The chain employs TRBV5-4 and TRBJ1-3; unclear D gene. This CDR3 has 15 amino acids. V lost 4 bases and J 0 bases, leaving 11 bases between the germline ends. Germline V gene lookup returns CDR1 SGHNT and CDR2 YYREEE (reference sequence). The chain's CDR3 is CASSQDSYSGNTIYF. As DNA, the CDR3 is TGTGCCAGCAGCCAGGACTCCTACTCTGGAAACACCATATATTTT.

The genes are TRBV29-1 and TRBJ1-1, with D perhaps matching TRBD1 (5 bases). Trimming took off 1 base at V and 6 bases at J, with 9 bases between the two ends. This CDR3 is built from 12 residues. Germline CDR1 SQVTM, CDR2 ANQGSEA. In DNA, the CDR3 is TGCAGCGTTGAAGTGGCGGGGGCTGAAGCTTTCTTT. This gives the protein CSVEVAGAEAFF.

V is TRBV6-5 and J is TRBJ2-7, with 8 positions matching TRBD1. V shed 4 bases, J shed 5 bases, and the junction held 10 bases outside the gene matches. Germline lookup yields CDR1 MNHEY and CDR2 SVGAGI. The CDR3 runs 15 residues. CDR3 sequence reads: CASSWSQGAKDEQYF. The CDR3 bases are TGTGCCAGCAGTTGGTCGCAGGGGGCCAAGGACGAGCAGTACTTC.

The chain joins TRBV7-8 to TRBJ2-1, with 9 bases identical to TRBD1. CDR3 length: 16 amino acids. Trimming took 5 bases from V and 7 from J; bases not matched to a gene: 12. In germline, CDR1 is SGHVS, CDR2 FQNEAQ. The CDR3 is CASSKRTGERLNEQFF. CDR3 nucleotide sequence: TGTGCCAGCAGCAAACGGACAGGGGAGCGATTGAATGAGCAGTTCTTC.

V usage is TRBV6-5 and J usage is TRBJ1-6; TRBD1 agrees at 7 bases. CDR3 size: 15 residues. V gave up 4 bases and J gave up 10 bases; unmatched junction bases: 10. Per the germline V gene, CDR1 is MNHEY and CDR2 is SVGAGI. This CDR3 is CASSWDREFSSPLHF. The CDR3 DNA is TGTGCCAGCAGTTGGGACAGAGAGTTTTCCTCACCCCTCCACTTT.

The chain carries TRBV2 and TRBJ1-3, with TRBD1 as a possible D gene (5 bases). Trimming left V 7 bases short and J 6 bases short, with 16 bases between. The V gene's germline CDR1 is SNHLY and CDR2 FYNNEI. The CDR3 spans 14 residues. CDR3 nucleotides: TGTGCCAGCACCAAGACCAGGGAGGAAAACACCATATATTTT. Amino acid sequence: CASTKTREENTIYF.

J is TRBJ2-3 and V is TRBV6-1; 9 bases map to TRBD1. The ends lost 5 bases at V and 7 bases at J; junction bases unmatched: 10. The CDR3 extends over 15 amino acids. Germline lookup yields CDR1 MNHNS and CDR2 SASEGT. CDR3 coding DNA: TGTGCCAGCAGTCCTCGTCCCGGGACAGGGAATACGCAGTATTTT. This encodes CASSPRPGTGNTQYF.

V is TRBV5-1 and J is TRBJ1-1; D unclear. The CDR3 contains 12 residues. V lost 6 bases and J lost 1, with 7 bases in between. CDR1 is SGHRS and CDR2 is YFSETQ in the germline V gene. The CDR3 region has the DNA TGCGCCAGCATGTCAGGGAACACTGAAGCTTTCTTT. Protein sequence: CASMSGNTEAFF.

This chain joins TRBV6-1 and TRBJ1-2, with D unresolved. Germline CDR1 is MNHNS and CDR2 is SASEGT. The CDR3 has 15 amino acids. Trimming removed 0 bases at V and 7 bases at J, with 15 bases between. Here the CDR3 DNA reads TGTGCCAGCAGTGAAGCGACTCCCGCTGTCTCTGGCTACACCTTC. It specifies CASSEATPAVSGYTF.

This clone came up once. The chain is built from TRBV7-8 and TRBJ2-5, with a tentative D call TRBD2 (6 bases). Germline-derived CDR1 and CDR2 are SGHVS and FQNEAQ. This CDR3 region has 17 residues. The V end was cut by 7 bases, the J end by 1 base, with 22 bases between. CDR3 amino acids: CASIRRPPAGSQETQYF. The CDR3, as DNA: TGTGCCAGCATTCGACGTCCCCCGGCGGGGAGCCAAGAGACCCAGTACTTC.

This sequence joins TRBV4-1 and TRBJ1-1, with 7 bases lining up with TRBD1. This CDR3 is 15 amino acids long. V lost 3 bases, J lost 1 base, and 5 bases stayed unmatched. Germline V gene data show CDR1 as MGHRA and CDR2 as YSYEKL. CDR3 region: CASSHGTVRNTEAFF. CDR3 coding DNA: TGCGCCAGCAGCCACGGGACAGTGAGGAACACTGAAGCTTTCTTT.

V is TRBV27 and J is TRBJ1-4; no reliable D call. Germline assignment: CDR1 MNHEY and CDR2 SMNVEV (reference sequence). The CDR3 loop spans 14 amino acids. The V and J ends lost 6 bases and 6 bases respectively, with 14 bases between them. CDR3 DNA sequence: TGTGCCAGCAGACCTGGCCAGGCTGATGAAAAACTGTTTTTT. This sequence encodes CASRPGQADEKLFF.

The chain has TRBV27 and TRBJ1-1, with a possible D match to TRBD1 (5 bases). Per the germline V gene, CDR1 is MNHEY and CDR2 is SMNVEV (reference sequence). V was clipped by 3 bases and J by 7 bases, with 18 bases between them. The length of the CDR3 is 15 residues. The CDR3 is CASSFGTAGSGEAFF. In DNA, the CDR3 is TGTGCCAGCAGTTTCGGGACCGCCGGGAGTGGTGAAGCTTTCTTT.

This clone has a single count. This chain connects TRBV7-2 to TRBJ1-3, with unresolved D. The CDR3 totals 14 residues. Germline CDR1 and CDR2: SGHTA and FQGNSA. V shed 5 bases and J shed 8 bases, with 16 bases lying between them. The CDR3 loop reads CASSQDGLRHTIYF. The CDR3 coding sequence is TGTGCCAGCAGCCAGGACGGACTGAGACACACCATATATTTT.